This T cell receptor beta chain was identified in a study of T cells in Graves' hyperthyroidism and ophthalmopathy. RNA transcripts served as the template for amplifying TCR beta CDR3 regions. Primed by the HTBI set, a first-round RT-PCR was run on the TCR CDR3. TCRdb analysed the multiplex PCR reads with MiXCR anew, one entry per CDR3 protein. The repertoire has about 510,000 distinct CDR3 sequences, 12% to 15% of them found once; the top ten carry about 15%. CDR1 is SGHRS, CDR2 YFSETQ, per germline. With 3 bases clipped from V and 2 bases from J, the junction kept 3 bases outside the gene matches. The CDR3 runs 15 residues. This clonotype showed up many times.

The source material was blood. This TCR derives from a woman aged 40 to 50 with Graves' hyperthyroidism. The chain has TRBV5-1 and TRBJ2-5; 11 nucleotides agree with TRBD2. The CDR3 nucleotides read TGCGCCAGCAGCTCGGGACTAGCGGAACAAGAGACCCAGTACTTC. Amino acid sequence: CASSSGLAEQETQYF.